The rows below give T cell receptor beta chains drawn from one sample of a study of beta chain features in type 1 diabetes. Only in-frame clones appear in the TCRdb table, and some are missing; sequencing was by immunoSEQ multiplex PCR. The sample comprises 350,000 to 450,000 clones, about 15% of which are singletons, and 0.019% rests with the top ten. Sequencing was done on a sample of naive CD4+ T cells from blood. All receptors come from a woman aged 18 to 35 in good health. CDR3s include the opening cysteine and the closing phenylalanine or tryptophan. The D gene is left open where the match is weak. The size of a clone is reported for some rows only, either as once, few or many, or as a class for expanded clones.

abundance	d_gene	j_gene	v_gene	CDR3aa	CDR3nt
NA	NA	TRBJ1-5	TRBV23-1	CASSQIPQSNQPQHF	TGCGCCAGCAGTCAAATTCCCCAGAGCAATCAGCCCCAGCATTTT
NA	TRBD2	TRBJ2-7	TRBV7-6	CASSPRTSGSYEQYF	TGTGCCAGCAGCCCCAGGACTAGCGGGAGCTACGAGCAGTACTTC
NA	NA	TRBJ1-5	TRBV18	CASSPGQRNQPQHF	TGTGCCAGCTCCCCGGGACAACGAAATCAGCCCCAGCATTTT
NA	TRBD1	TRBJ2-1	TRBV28	CASSSGQGAGEQFF	TGTGCCAGCAGTTCCGGACAGGGGGCAGGTGAGCAGTTCTTC
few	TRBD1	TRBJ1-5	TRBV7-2	CASSFGGTGAQPQHF	TGTGCCAGCAGCTTCGGGGGGACAGGGGCCCAGCCCCAGCATTTT
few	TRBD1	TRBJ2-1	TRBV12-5	CASAPDRVLGNEQFF	TGTGCTAGTGCTCCTGACAGGGTTCTTGGCAATGAGCAGTTCTTC
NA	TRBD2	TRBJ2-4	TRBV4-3	CASSHVGLAGGFIQYF	TGCGCCAGCAGCCATGTTGGACTAGCGGGAGGGTTCATTCAGTACTTC
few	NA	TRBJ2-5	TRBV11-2	CASSFRLVETQYF	TGTGCCAGCAGCTTTCGTCTAGTGGAGACCCAGTACTTC
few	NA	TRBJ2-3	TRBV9	CASSARGEGRGTSTDTQYF	TGTGCCAGCAGCGCCAGAGGGGAGGGGAGGGGGACTAGCACAGATACGCAGTATTTT
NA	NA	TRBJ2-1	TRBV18	CASSLGSPYNEQFF	TGTGCCAGCTCACTCGGGAGTCCCTACAATGAGCAGTTCTTC
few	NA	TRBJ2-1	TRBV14	CASSQDRRGWSDLSSYNEQFF	TGTGCCAGCAGCCAAGATCGAAGGGGGTGGAGTGACTTAAGCTCCTACAATGAGCAGTTCTTC
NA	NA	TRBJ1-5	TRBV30	CAWSPGQGQPQHF	TGTGCCTGGAGTCCCGGGCAGGGTCAGCCCCAGCATTTT
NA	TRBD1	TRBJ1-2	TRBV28	CASSWRVRTGDGYTF	TGTGCCAGCAGTTGGAGGGTTAGGACAGGGGACGGCTACACCTTC
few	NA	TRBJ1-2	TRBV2	CASMKTGPNYGYTF	TGTGCCAGCATGAAAACAGGGCCCAACTATGGCTACACCTTC
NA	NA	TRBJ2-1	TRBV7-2	CASSRGASQKEQFF	TGTGCCAGCAGCCGTGGAGCCTCGCAGAAAGAGCAGTTCTTC
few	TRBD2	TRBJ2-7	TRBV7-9	CASSLVAGSYEQYF	TGTGCCAGCAGCTTAGTAGCGGGCTCCTACGAGCAGTACTTC
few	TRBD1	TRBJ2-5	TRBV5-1	CASSTGTGSRETQYF	TGCGCCAGCAGCACCGGGACAGGAAGTCGAGAGACCCAGTACTTC
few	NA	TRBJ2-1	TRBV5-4	CASSLVRLATVGTNEQFF	TGTGCCAGCAGCTTGGTGCGGCTAGCGACCGTGGGAACGAATGAGCAGTTCTTC
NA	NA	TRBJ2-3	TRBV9	CASSVLGQPADTQYF	TGTGCCAGCAGCGTACTGGGACAACCGGCAGATACGCAGTATTTT
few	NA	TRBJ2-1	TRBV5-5	CASSLLGGPYNEQFF	TGTGCCAGCAGCTTGTTAGGAGGTCCCTACAATGAGCAGTTCTTC
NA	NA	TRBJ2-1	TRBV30	CAWSLLPQQFF	TGTGCCTGGAGCCTATTGCCCCAGCAGTTCTTC
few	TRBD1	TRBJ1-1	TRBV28	CASSATGWLRTAFF	TGTGCCAGCAGTGCGACAGGGTGGTTGAGGACGGCTTTCTTT
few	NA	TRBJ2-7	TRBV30	CAWSVVLGLARSYEQYF	TGTGCCTGGAGTGTAGTTCTCGGCCTAGCGCGCTCCTACGAGCAGTACTTC
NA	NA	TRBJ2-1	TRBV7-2	CASSLAGRQGYNEQFF	TGTGCCAGCAGCTTAGCTGGGCGGCAGGGGTACAATGAGCAGTTCTTC
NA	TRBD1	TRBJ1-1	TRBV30	CAWSVRTGGRTEAFF	TGTGCCTGGAGCGTTCGGACAGGGGGCCGGACTGAAGCTTTCTTT
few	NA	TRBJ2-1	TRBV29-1	CSVDHPSEFYNEQFF	TGCAGCGTTGATCACCCTAGCGAGTTCTACAATGAGCAGTTCTTC
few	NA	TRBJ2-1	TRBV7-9	CASSLVAAYNEQFF	TGTGCCAGCAGCTTAGTGGCGGCCTACAATGAGCAGTTCTTC
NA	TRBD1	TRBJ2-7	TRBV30	CAWNRQGPYEQYF	TGTGCCTGGAATCGACAGGGACCCTACGAGCAGTACTTC
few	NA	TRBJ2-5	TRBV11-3	CASSPHHGETQYF	TGTGCCAGCAGCCCCCACCACGGGGAGACCCAGTACTTC
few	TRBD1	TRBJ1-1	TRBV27	CASSPRQGWTTEAFF	TGTGCCAGCAGTCCCCGACAGGGTTGGACCACTGAAGCTTTCTTT
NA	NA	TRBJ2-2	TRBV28	CASTPGSAGGELFF	TGTGCCAGCACCCCCGGTAGTGCGGGAGGGGAGCTGTTTTTT
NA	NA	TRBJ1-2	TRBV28	CASSLRDGYTF	TGTGCCAGCAGTTTGAGGGATGGCTACACCTTC
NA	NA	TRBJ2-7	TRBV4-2	CASSQEPAEEYEQYF	TGTGCCAGCAGCCAAGAGCCAGCGGAAGAATACGAGCAGTACTTC
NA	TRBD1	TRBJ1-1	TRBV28	CASGTGLPQAEAFF	TGTGCCAGTGGGACAGGGCTCCCTCAAGCTGAAGCTTTCTTT
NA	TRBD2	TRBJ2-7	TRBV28	CASRMTSGAYEQYF	TGTGCCAGCAGGATGACTAGCGGAGCCTACGAGCAGTACTTC
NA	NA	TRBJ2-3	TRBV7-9	CASSYVAVGTDTQYF	TGTGCCAGCAGTTACGTAGCGGTTGGGACAGATACGCAGTATTTT
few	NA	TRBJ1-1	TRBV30	CACHNWGGATEAFF	TGTGCCTGTCATAATTGGGGGGGGGCGACTGAAGCTTTCTTT
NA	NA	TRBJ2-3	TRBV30	CAWSFLLTQGTDTQYF	TGTGCCTGGAGTTTTCTCCTTACACAGGGCACAGATACGCAGTATTTT
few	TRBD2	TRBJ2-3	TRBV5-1	CASRGLASSTDTQYF	TGCGCCAGCAGGGGACTAGCGAGTAGCACAGATACGCAGTATTTT
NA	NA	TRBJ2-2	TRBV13	CASSLEWAVPAGELFF	TGTGCCAGCAGCTTAGAGTGGGCAGTCCCTGCCGGGGAGCTGTTTTTT
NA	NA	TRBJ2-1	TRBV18	CASSPPSTAHNEQFF	TGTGCCAGCTCACCACCATCGACAGCCCACAATGAGCAGTTCTTC
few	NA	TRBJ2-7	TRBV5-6	CASSLPLDPYEQYF	TGTGCCAGCAGCTTGCCCCTAGACCCCTACGAGCAGTACTTC
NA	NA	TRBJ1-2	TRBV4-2	CASSPGRGGGDYGYTF	TGTGCCAGCAGCCCGGGACGGGGTGGGGGCGACTATGGCTACACCTTC
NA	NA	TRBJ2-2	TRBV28	CASRNTGFPAGELFF	TGTGCCAGCAGAAATACAGGGTTCCCAGCCGGGGAGCTGTTTTTT
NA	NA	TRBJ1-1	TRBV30	CAWRQLTNTEAFF	TGTGCCTGGAGACAGTTGACGAACACTGAAGCTTTCTTT
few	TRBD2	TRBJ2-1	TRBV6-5	CASSWDYHNEQFF	TGTGCCAGCAGTTGGGACTACCACAATGAGCAGTTCTTC
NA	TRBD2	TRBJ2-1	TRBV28	CASNLGIAGEQFF	TGTGCCAGCAATTTGGGGATAGCGGGAGAGCAGTTCTTC
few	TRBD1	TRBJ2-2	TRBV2	CASSETGGPTGELFF	TGTGCCAGCAGTGAGACAGGGGGCCCCACCGGGGAGCTGTTTTTT
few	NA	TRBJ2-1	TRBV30	CAWSANLGSGEQFF	TGTGCCTGGAGTGCCAACCTAGGTTCTGGTGAGCAGTTCTTC
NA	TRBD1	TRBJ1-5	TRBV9	CASSSTGIDQPQHF	TGTGCCAGCAGCTCGACAGGGATAGATCAGCCCCAGCATTTT